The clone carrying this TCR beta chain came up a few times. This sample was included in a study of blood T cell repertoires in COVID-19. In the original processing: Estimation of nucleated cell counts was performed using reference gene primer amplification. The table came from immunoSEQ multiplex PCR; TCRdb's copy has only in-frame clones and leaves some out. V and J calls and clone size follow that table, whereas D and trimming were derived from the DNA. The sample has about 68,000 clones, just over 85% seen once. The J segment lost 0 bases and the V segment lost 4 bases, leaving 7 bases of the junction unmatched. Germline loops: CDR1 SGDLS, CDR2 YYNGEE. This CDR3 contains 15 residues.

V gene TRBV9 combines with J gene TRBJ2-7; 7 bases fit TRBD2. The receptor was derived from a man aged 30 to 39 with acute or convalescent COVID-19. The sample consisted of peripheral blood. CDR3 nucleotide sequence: TGTGCCAGCAGCCCCCTAGCGGAGAGCTCCTACGAGCAGTACTTC. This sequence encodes CASSPLAESSYEQYF. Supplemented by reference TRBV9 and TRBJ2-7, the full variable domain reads DSGVTQTPKHLITATGQRVTLRCSPRSGDLSVYWYQQSLDQGLQFLIQYYNGEERAKGNILERFSAQQFPDLHSELNLSSLELGDSALYFCASSPLAESSYEQYFGPGTRLTVT.